This T cell receptor (beta chain) was identified during a study of blood T cells in healthy people across ages. PCR was performed a second time for about 6 to 12 cycles using a sample-barcoded 5' primer and a J-beta primer mix. TCRdb independently ran MiXCR on the 5' RACE reads; one entry per CDR3 protein. The sample has approximately 350,000 distinct CDR3 sequences, roughly half seen once; the top ten hold 51%. The CDR3 sequence is 13 residues long. The V end lost 3 bases, the J end lost 0 bases, and 5 bases lay between the germline ends. This receptor was identified in a man in his sixties in good health. The V and J genes are TRBV12-3 or TRBV12-4 and TRBJ1-2; D unresolved. The sample was blood. The CDR3 loop reads CASSFLTNYGYTF. CDR3 nucleotides: TGTGCCAGCAGTTTCTTGACTAACTATGGCTACACCTTC.